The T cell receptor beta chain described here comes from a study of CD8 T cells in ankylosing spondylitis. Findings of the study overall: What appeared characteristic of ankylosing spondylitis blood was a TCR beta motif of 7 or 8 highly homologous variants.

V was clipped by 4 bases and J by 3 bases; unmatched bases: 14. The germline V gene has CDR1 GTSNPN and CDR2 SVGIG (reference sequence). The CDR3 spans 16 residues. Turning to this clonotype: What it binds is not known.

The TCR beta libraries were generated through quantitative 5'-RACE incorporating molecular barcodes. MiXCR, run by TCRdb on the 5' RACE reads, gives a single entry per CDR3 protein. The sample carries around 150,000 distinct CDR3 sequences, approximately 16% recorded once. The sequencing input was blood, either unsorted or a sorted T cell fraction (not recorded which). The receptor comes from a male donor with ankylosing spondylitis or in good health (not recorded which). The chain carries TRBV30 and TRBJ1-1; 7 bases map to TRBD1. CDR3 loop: CAWTVSSGQRDTEAFF. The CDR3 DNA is TGTGCCTGGACCGTCAGCTCGGGACAGAGAGACACTGAAGCTTTCTTT. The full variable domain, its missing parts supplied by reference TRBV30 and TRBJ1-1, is SQTIHQWPATLVQPVGSPLSLECTVEGTSNPNLYWYRQAAGRGLQLLFYSVGIGQISSEVPQNLSASRPQDRQFILSSKKLLLSDSGFYLCAWTVSSGQRDTEAFFGQGTRLTVV.